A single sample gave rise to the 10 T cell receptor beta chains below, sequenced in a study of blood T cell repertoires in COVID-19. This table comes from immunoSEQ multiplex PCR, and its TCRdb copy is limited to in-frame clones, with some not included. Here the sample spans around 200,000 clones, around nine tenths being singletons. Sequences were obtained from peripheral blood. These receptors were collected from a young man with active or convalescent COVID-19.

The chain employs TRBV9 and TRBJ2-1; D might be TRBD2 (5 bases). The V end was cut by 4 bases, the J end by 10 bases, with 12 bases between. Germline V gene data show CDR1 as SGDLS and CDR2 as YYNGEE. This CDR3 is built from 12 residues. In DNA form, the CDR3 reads TGTGCCAGCAGCCCTTACTCGGGGGAGCAGTTCTTC. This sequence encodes CASSPYSGEQFF.

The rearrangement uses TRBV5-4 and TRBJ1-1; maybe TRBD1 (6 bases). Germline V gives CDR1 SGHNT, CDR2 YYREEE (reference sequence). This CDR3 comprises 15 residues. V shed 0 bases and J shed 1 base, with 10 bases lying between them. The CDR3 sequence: CASSLDEGGNTEAFF. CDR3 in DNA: TGTGCCAGCAGCTTGGATGAAGGGGGGAACACTGAAGCTTTCTTT.

CDR3 loop: CASSRSGGLTDTQYF. CDR3 sequence (DNA): TGCGCCAGCAGCAGAAGCGGGGGGCTCACAGATACGCAGTATTTT. V and J are TRBV5-1 and TRBJ2-3; 9 bases agree with TRBD2. After removal of 4 bases from V and 2 bases from J, the junction contained 5 bases not matched to a gene. Germline loops: CDR1 SGHRS, CDR2 YFSETQ. The CDR3 has 15 residues. The whole variable domain, remainder taken from reference TRBV5-1 and TRBJ2-3, is KAGVTQTPRYLIKTRGQQVTLSCSPISGHRSVSWYQQTPGQGLQFLFEYFSETQRNKGNFPGRFSGRQFSNSRSEMNVSTLELGDSALYLCASSRSGGLTDTQYFGPGTRLTVL.

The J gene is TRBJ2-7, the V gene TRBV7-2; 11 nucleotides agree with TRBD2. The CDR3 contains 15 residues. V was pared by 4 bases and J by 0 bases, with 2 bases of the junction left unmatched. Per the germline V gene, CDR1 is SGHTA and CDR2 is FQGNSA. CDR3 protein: CASSSTSGTSYEQYF. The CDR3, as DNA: TGTGCCAGCAGCTCGACTAGCGGGACCTCCTACGAGCAGTACTTC.

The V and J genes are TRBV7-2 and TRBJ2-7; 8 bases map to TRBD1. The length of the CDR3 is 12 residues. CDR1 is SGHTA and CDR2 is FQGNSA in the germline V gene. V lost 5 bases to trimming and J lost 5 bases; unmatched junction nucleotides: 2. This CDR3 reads CASSRTGNEQYF. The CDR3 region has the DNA TGTGCCAGCAGCCGGACAGGGAACGAGCAGTACTTC.

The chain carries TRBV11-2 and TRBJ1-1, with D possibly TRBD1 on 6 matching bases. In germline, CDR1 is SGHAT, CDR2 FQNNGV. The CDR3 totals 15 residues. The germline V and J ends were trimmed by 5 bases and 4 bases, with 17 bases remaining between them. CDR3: CASSPGRGITTEAFF. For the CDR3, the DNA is TGTGCCAGCAGCCCGGGGAGGGGGATTACCACTGAAGCTTTCTTT.

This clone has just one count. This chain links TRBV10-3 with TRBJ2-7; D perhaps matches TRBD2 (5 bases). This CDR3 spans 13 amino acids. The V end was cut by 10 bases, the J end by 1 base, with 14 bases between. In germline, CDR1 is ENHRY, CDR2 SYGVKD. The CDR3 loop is CATRVRESYEQYV. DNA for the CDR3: TGTGCCACCCGGGTTCGGGAATCCTACGAGCAGTACGTC.

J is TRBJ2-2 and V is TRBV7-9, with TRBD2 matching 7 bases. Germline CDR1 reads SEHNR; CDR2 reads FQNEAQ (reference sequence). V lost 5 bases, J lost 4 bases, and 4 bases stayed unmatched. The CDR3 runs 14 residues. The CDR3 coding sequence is TGTGCCAGCAGCGAGGGAGGGCGCACCGGGGAGCTGTTTTTT. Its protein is CASSEGGRTGELFF. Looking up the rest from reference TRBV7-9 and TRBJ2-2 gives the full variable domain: DTGVSQNPRHKITKRGQNVTFRCDPISEHNRLYWYRQTLGQGPEFLTYFQNEAQLEKSRLLSDRFSAERPKGSFSTLEIQRTEQGDSAMYLCASSEGGRTGELFFGEGSRLTVL.

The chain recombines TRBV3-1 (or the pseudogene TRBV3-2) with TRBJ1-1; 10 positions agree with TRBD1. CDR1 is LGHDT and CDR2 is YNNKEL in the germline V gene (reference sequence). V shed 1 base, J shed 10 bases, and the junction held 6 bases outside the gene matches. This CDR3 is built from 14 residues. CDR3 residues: CASSQAPGQGTAFF. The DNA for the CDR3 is TGTGCCAGCAGCCAAGCACCGGGACAGGGGACAGCTTTCTTT.

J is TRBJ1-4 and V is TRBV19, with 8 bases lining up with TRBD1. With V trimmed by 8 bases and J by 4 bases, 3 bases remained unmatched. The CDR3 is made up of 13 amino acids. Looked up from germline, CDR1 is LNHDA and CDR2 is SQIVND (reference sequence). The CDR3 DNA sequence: TGTGCCAGTCAACAGGGGGTTAATGAAAAACTGTTTTTT. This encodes CASQQGVNEKLFF.